This TCR beta chain was recorded in a study of blood T cell repertoires in COVID-19. Study as a whole: Donors in the United States, Italy and Spain gave samples during acute or convalescent COVID-19. T cells, B-cell-depleted T cells, or PBMCs provided the cDNA or gDNA that served as material.

Germline V CDR1 and CDR2: SGHRS, YFSETQ. V shed 0 bases and J shed 0 bases, with 16 bases lying between them. The CDR3 is 17 amino acids. In the study's own analysis: By means of reference gene primer amplification, nucleated cell counts were estimated. The repertoire was sequenced with immunoSEQ multiplex PCR; TCRdb's copy has only in-frame clones and lacks some. That table supplies the V and J calls and clone size; D and trimming were determined from the DNA. The table lists 80,000 to 95,000 clones, about nine tenths of them singletons, with around 2% in the top ten. The receptor was isolated from a human donor with active COVID-19. The donor label of this sample is uncertain. J is TRBJ2-7 and V is TRBV5-1; a possible D gene is TRBD1 (5 bases). The sample consisted of peripheral blood. DNA of the CDR3: TGCGCCAGCAGCTTGGGCCGGACAAGCCTACACTCCTACGAGCAGTACTTC. Residues: CASSLGRTSLHSYEQYF.